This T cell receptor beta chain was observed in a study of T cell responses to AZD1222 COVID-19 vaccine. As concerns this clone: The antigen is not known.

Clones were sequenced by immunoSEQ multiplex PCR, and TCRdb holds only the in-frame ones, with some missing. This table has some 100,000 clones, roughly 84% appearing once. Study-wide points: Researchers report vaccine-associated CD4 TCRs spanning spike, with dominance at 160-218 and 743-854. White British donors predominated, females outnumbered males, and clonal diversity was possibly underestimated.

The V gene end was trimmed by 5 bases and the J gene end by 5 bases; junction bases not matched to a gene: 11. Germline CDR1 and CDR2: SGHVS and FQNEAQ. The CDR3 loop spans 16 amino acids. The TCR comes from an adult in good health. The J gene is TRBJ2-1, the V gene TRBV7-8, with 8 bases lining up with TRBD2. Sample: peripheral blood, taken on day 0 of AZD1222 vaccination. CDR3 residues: CASSATALADHNEQFF. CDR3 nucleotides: TGTGCCAGCAGCGCCACGGCACTAGCGGATCACAATGAGCAGTTCTTC.